The next 19 T cell receptor beta chains were all read from a single sample in a study of T cell responses to AZD1222 COVID-19 vaccine. Measured with immunoSEQ multiplex PCR; TCRdb has only the in-frame clones, and not every one. Seen here are about 97,000 clones, roughly 90% observed once, and the top ten hold approximately 7%. Sequenced material: peripheral blood, taken on day 0 of AZD1222 vaccination. These receptors were obtained from an adult in good health.

This clone was seen a single time. This rearrangement joins TRBV6-5 to TRBJ1-5; D remains unclear. Trimming took 6 bases from V and 0 from J, leaving 6 bases between them. This CDR3 comprises 13 residues. Germline V gene data show CDR1 as MNHEY and CDR2 as SVGAGI. The CDR3 reads CASRSYSNQPQHF. The CDR3 nucleotides are TGTGCCAGCAGGTCGTATAGCAATCAGCCCCAGCATTTT.

This sequence joins TRBV7-9 and TRBJ2-7; 8 bases fit TRBD1. Trimming took 3 bases from V and 12 from J; bases not matched to a gene: 7. Germline-derived CDR1 and CDR2 are SEHNR and FQNEAQ (reference sequence). There are 12 residues in the CDR3. The CDR3 DNA reads as TGTGCCAGCAGCTTCCCCCAGGGGGCTAGGTACTTC. Its translation is CASSFPQGARYF.

J is TRBJ2-1 and V is TRBV19; D is ambiguous. Germline V CDR1 and CDR2: LNHDA, SQIVND (reference sequence). The CDR3 consists of 19 residues. Trimming took off 5 bases at V and 4 bases at J, with 27 bases between the two ends. CDR3 DNA: TGTGCCAGTAGTCCTACATACTACGCGGAAAAGACGAGGTACAATGAGCAGTTCTTC. Translating gives CASSPTYYAEKTRYNEQFF.

This clone was seen a handful of times. The V gene is TRBV2, the J gene TRBJ1-4, with 9 bases matching TRBD1. This CDR3 has 12 amino acids. Germline V gene sequence: CDR1 SNHLY, CDR2 FYNNEI. The J segment lost 11 bases and the V segment lost 4 bases, leaving 2 bases of the junction unmatched. CDR3 sequence reads: CASSATGGKLFF. Here the CDR3 DNA reads TGTGCCAGCAGTGCGACAGGGGGTAAACTGTTTTTT.

The chain joins TRBV4-3 to TRBJ1-1, with TRBD1 identical over 10 bases. The CDR3 totals 15 residues. The J segment lost 1 base and the V segment lost 1 base, leaving 0 bases of the junction unmatched. Germline V lookup: CDR1 LGHNA, CDR2 YSLEER. The CDR3 bases are TGCGCCAGCAGCCAAGGGACAGGGGGGAACACTGAAGCTTTCTTT. Translating it yields CASSQGTGGNTEAFF.

The V gene is TRBV19, the J gene TRBJ1-2, with D perhaps TRBD1 (5 bases). Germline V gene lookup returns CDR1 LNHDA and CDR2 SQIVND (reference sequence). The CDR3 runs 15 residues. V was pared by 4 bases and J by 7 bases, with 19 bases between. In nucleotides, the CDR3 is TGTGCCAGTAGTACAAGACCGGGACCGCTTTTTGGCTACACCTTC. This translates into CASSTRPGPLFGYTF.

The chain joins TRBV25-1 to TRBJ2-2; D not resolved. V lost 0 bases, J lost 6 bases, and 5 bases lay in between. Germline CDR1 is MGHDK and CDR2 is SYGVNS. This CDR3 is built from 13 residues. In nucleotides, the CDR3 is TGTGCCAGCAGTGAATATGTGTCCGGGGAGCTGTTTTTT. Protein product: CASSEYVSGELFF.

The V and J genes are TRBV4-3 and TRBJ2-3; 8 nucleotides align to TRBD1. The germline CDR1 and CDR2 sequences are LGHNA and YSLEER. Trimming removed 4 bases from V and 3 bases from J; junction bases left unmatched: 9. The CDR3 consists of 16 residues. The CDR3 DNA reads TGCGCCAGCAGCCGCGCCACAGGGGGTGGGACAGATACGCAGTATTTT. It is translated as CASSRATGGGTDTQYF.

The chain employs TRBV28 and TRBJ1-2; tentatively, D is TRBD1 (6 bases). The CDR3 spans 15 residues. Germline V gene sequence: CDR1 MDHEN, CDR2 SYDVKM. Deletions cut 2 bases from V and 4 bases from J, with 14 bases between. The CDR3 DNA follows: TGTGCCAGCAGTTTAGGACAGCCAGGAAGCTATGGCTACACCTTC. Translation: CASSLGQPGSYGYTF.

The rearrangement uses TRBV3-1 (or the pseudogene TRBV3-2) and TRBJ2-1; D unclear. The V end lost 4 bases, the J end lost 3 bases, and 7 bases lay between the germline ends. This CDR3 region has 13 residues. Per the germline V gene, CDR1 is LGHDT and CDR2 is YNNKEL (reference sequence). This CDR3 reads CASSPGNYNEQFF. CDR3 coding DNA: TGTGCCAGCAGCCCCGGAAACTACAATGAGCAGTTCTTC.

The rearrangement links TRBV18 to TRBJ1-2, with a tentative D call TRBD1 (5 bases). This CDR3 is built from 16 residues. With 5 bases removed from V and 4 bases from J, the gap between germline ends came to 20 bases. Germline assignment: CDR1 KGHSH and CDR2 LQKENI. CDR3 DNA: TGTGCCAGCTCATCACAGGACAACCCGGGATCCTATGGCTACACCTTC. Encoded protein: CASSSQDNPGSYGYTF.

The chain is built from TRBV12-3 or TRBV12-4 and TRBJ1-2; TRBD1 agrees at 10 bases. Trimming cost V 4 bases and J 13 bases; bases outside gene matches: 9. The length of the CDR3 is 13 residues. The CDR3: CASSSGQGIRGTF. DNA of the CDR3: TGTGCCAGCAGTTCGGGACAGGGGATTCGAGGCACCTTC.

The rearrangement uses TRBV7-2 and TRBJ1-1; D uncertain. V lost 5 bases to trimming and J lost 4 bases, with 17 bases between them. The germline V gene has CDR1 SGHTA and CDR2 FQGNSA. This CDR3 comprises 15 residues. The CDR3 here is CASSARLLVGTEAFF. The CDR3 nucleotides read TGTGCCAGCAGCGCACGACTCCTGGTTGGCACTGAAGCTTTCTTT.

This clone was observed a few times. The genes are TRBV11-2 and TRBJ2-2; 7 positions agree with TRBD2. The CDR3 has 16 amino acids. J was trimmed by 5 bases and V by 6 bases; bases with no gene match: 12. Germline V lookup: CDR1 SGHAT, CDR2 FQNNGV. CDR3 region: CASRRTGTIKTGELFF. The CDR3 region has the DNA TGTGCCAGCAGGCGAACCGGGACTATAAAGACCGGGGAGCTGTTTTTT.

CDR3 sequence (DNA): TGTGCCAGCAGCTTGGGAGACGGGGCGAATGAAAAACTGTTTTTT. Its translation is CASSLGDGANEKLFF. The V call is TRBV5-4, the J call TRBJ1-4; TRBD1 is a possible D gene (5 bases). Looked up from germline, CDR1 is SGHNT and CDR2 is YYREEE (reference sequence). Trimming pared 0 bases from V and 5 bases from J, leaving 11 bases between. The CDR3 has 15 residues.

In DNA, the CDR3 is TGCAGCGTCGCCCGGGGGGGACTGCCGACTAACTATGGCTACACCTTC. This encodes CSVARGGLPTNYGYTF. The chain joins TRBV29-1 to TRBJ1-2, with a weak D call TRBD1 (5 bases). Trimming stripped 6 bases from V and 0 bases from J, with 20 bases between. Per the germline V gene, CDR1 is SQVTM and CDR2 is ANQGSEA. The CDR3 is 16 residues long.

J is TRBJ2-7 and V is TRBV7-2; D possibly corresponds to TRBD2 (5 bases). V dropped 3 bases and J dropped 9 bases, with 12 bases sitting between them. The germline V gene encodes CDR1 SGHTA and CDR2 FQGNSA. The CDR3 has 12 amino acids. The CDR3, as DNA: TGTGCCAGCAGCTTGTCCGGACTTCCGCAGTACTTC. It translates to CASSLSGLPQYF.

This sequence joins TRBV28 and TRBJ1-5; a possible D gene is TRBD1 (6 bases). Germline CDR1 is MDHEN and CDR2 is SYDVKM. CDR3 length equals 12 residues. The ends were cut back, 7 bases at V and 4 bases at J, with 8 bases in the middle. The CDR3 region has the DNA TGTGCCAGCATCACAGGGAATCAGCCCCAGCATTTT. Residues: CASITGNQPQHF.

CDR3 DNA: TGTGCCAGCAGTTTCTCACACACCCCCCACACCGGGGAGCTGTTTTTT. Protein: CASSFSHTPHTGELFF. The chain joins TRBV28 to TRBJ2-2; D is unclear. The CDR3 totals 16 residues. Germline CDR1 and CDR2: MDHEN and SYDVKM. Trimming took 3 bases from V and 3 from J, leaving 14 bases between them.